This is a list of T cell receptor beta chains from one sample in a study of neurological immune-mediated disorders. TCRdb re-analysed the 5' RACE reads in MiXCR, keeping a single row per CDR3 protein. The table shows over 90,000 distinct CDR3 sequences, with 10% to 14% occurring only once. Sequenced: PBMCs. These receptors were obtained from a female donor with HTLV-1-associated myelopathy (HAM/TSP). Both conserved end residues are part of each CDR3. A D gene is named only where the DNA matches it firmly. Clone size is shown for a subset of rows, as once, few, many or a class of expanded clone.

many	TRBD2	TRBV5-1	TRBJ2-1	CASSLAYLGGGYNEQFF	TGCGCCAGCAGCTTGGCCTATTTGGGGGGGGGGTACAATGAGCAGTTCTTC
many	-	TRBV12-3/TRBV12-4	TRBJ1-5	CACGPNQPQHF	TGTGCGTGCGGCCCTAATCAGCCCCAGCATTTT
many	TRBD1	TRBV20-1	TRBJ1-6	CSARDRGQGPSSYNSPLHF	TGCAGTGCTAGAGATCGGGGACAGGGCCCCAGCTCCTATAATTCACCCCTCCACTTT
-	TRBD1	TRBV20-1	TRBJ2-3	CSARDRGRADTQYF	TGCAGTGCTAGAGACAGGGGGCGGGCAGATACGCAGTATTTT
many	TRBD2	TRBV5-1	TRBJ2-7	CASRREASGISYEQYF	TGCGCCAGCAGGCGGGAGGCCAGCGGGATCTCCTACGAGCAGTACTTC
many	-	TRBV20-1	TRBJ2-1	CSARGVPSYNEQFF	TGCAGTGCTAGAGGGGTGCCCTCCTACAATGAGCAGTTCTTC
many	-	TRBV7-2	TRBJ2-3	CASSLATSADTQYF	TGTGCCAGCAGCTTAGCGACTAGTGCAGATACGCAGTATTTT
-	-	TRBV7-2	TRBJ2-2	CASSLDRPGELFF	TGTGCCAGCAGCTTAGATAGGCCCGGGGAGCTGTTTTTT
many	TRBD1	TRBV20-1	TRBJ1-2	CSARDLADRAYGYTF	TGCAGTGCTAGAGATCTGGCGGACAGGGCCTATGGCTACACCTTC
few	TRBD1	TRBV9	TRBJ1-2	CASSDGTEDYGYTF	TGTGCCAGCAGCGACGGGACAGAAGATTATGGCTACACCTTC
-	-	TRBV9	TRBJ1-1	CASSVGGTPVCLNTEAFF	TGTGCCAGCAGCGTGGGAGGGACTCCTGTTTGCCTGAACACTGAAGCTTTCTTT
many	-	TRBV29-1	TRBJ1-1	CAAHPWGVQRGVKNTEAFF	TGCGCCGCCCACCCCTGGGGGGTTCAAAGGGGTGTTAAGAACACTGAAGCTTTCTTT
many	-	TRBV20-1	TRBJ1-5	CSASDRNQPQHF	TGCAGTGCCTCGGACCGTAATCAGCCCCAGCATTTT
-	-	TRBV20-1	TRBJ2-2	CSARYPVGSSNTGELFF	TGCAGTGCTAGATACCCCGTGGGCAGCTCGAACACCGGGGAGCTGTTTTTT
many	-	TRBV20-1	TRBJ2-3	CSVRGDTDTQYF	TGCAGTGTTCGGGGCGACACAGATACGCAGTATTTT
many	-	TRBV28	TRBJ2-7	CASSPWEALGQRANEQYF	TGTGCCAGCAGTCCCTGGGAGGCTTTGGGACAGAGGGCGAACGAGCAGTACTTC
once	TRBD2	TRBV5-1	TRBJ2-7	CASSWGGSYEQYF	TGCGCCAGCAGCTGGGGGGGCTCCTACGAGCAGTACTTC
many	-	TRBV5-1	TRBJ2-7	CASSYGSGSYEQYF	TGCGCCAGCAGCTATGGATCCGGCTCCTACGAGCAGTACTTC
many	TRBD1	TRBV5-1	TRBJ2-6	CASSPKSLDRGYSGANVLTF	TGCGCCAGCAGCCCCAAATCACTGGACAGGGGGTACTCTGGGGCCAACGTCCTGACTTTC
many	-	TRBV5-1	TRBJ2-7	CASSLVGTRSHEQYF	TGCGCCAGCAGCTTGGTCGGTACCCGTTCCCACGAGCAGTACTTC
many	-	TRBV5-1	TRBJ2-3	CASSSSGVLADTQYF	TGCGCCAGCAGCTCTTCAGGGGTTTTGGCAGATACGCAGTATTTT
many	-	TRBV7-8	TRBJ2-1	CASSLGQAPNNEQFF	TGTGCCAGCAGCTTAGGACAGGCCCCGAACAATGAGCAGTTCTTC
many	TRBD1	TRBV20-1	TRBJ1-1	CSARSRGLEGSTEAFF	TGCAGTGCTAGGTCCAGGGGGCTTGAGGGGAGCACTGAAGCTTTCTTT
many	-	TRBV5-1	TRBJ2-7	CASSSLETEQYF	TGCGCCAGCAGCTCCTTGGAAACCGAGCAGTACTTC
many	-	TRBV11-2	TRBJ1-3	CASSLPWTSGNTIYF	TGTGCCAGCAGCCTTCCTTGGACCTCTGGAAACACCATATATTTT